This T cell receptor (beta chain) was captured in a study of CD8+ T cells in alopecia areata. Reverse transcription of extracted RNA yielded cDNA, which provided the sequencing template. The table came from immunoSEQ multiplex PCR; TCRdb's copy has only in-frame clones and leaves some out. The sample carries 150,000 or so clones, 58% recorded once. The germline V gene encodes CDR1 SQVTM and CDR2 ANQGSEA. CDR3 length: 12 residues. The trim removed 7 bases at V and 4 bases at J, leaving 4 bases unmatched. The rearrangement uses TRBV29-1 and TRBJ1-3; TRBD1 matches at 7 bases. The TCR originated in a human donor with alopecia areata. Sequenced here: CD4+ T cells sorted from blood, sampled at week 0. CDR3 DNA: TGCAGCGCCGGGGACAGAGGAAACACCATATATTTT. Protein product: CSAGDRGNTIYF.